One sample yielded the 5 T cell receptor beta chains listed below, sequenced in a study of T and B cells in COVID-19 patients. TRB rearrangements were amplified by multiplex PCR with BIOMED2 TRB-A/B primers. TCRdb itself ran the multiplex PCR reads through MiXCR, one entry per CDR3 protein. The sample consists of approximately 5,000 distinct CDR3 sequences, 25% to 30% of them appearing once. TRB was amplified from approximately 250-480 ng of blood genomic DNA. The specimen was blood. Every receptor here comes from a human donor with active COVID-19.

The V and J genes are TRBV12-3 or TRBV12-4 and TRBJ2-7; 7 bases are a match to TRBD1. The CDR3 spans 14 residues. Trimming at V came to 5 bases and at J to 1 base, leaving 5 bases not matched to a gene. CDR3 amino acids: CASSKDRISYEQYF. The CDR3 DNA reads as TGTGCCAGCAGTAAGGACAGGATTTCCTACGAGCAGTACTTC.

The rearrangement joins TRBV5-1 to TRBJ1-2; perhaps TRBD1 as D (5 bases). The CDR3 is made up of 15 amino acids. CDR1 and CDR2 (germline): SGHRS, YFSETQ. With 4 bases removed from V and 8 bases from J, the gap between germline ends came to 21 bases. Here the CDR3 DNA reads TGCGCCAGCAGCGAATCGGACGGGGGGTATGCGGGCTACACCTTC. It encodes CASSESDGGYAGYTF.

In this sample, this clonotype is medium-sized. The genes are TRBV15 and TRBJ1-6; 7 positions match TRBD1. This CDR3 is built from 15 residues. J gave up 6 bases and V 5 bases, and 7 bases lay outside the gene matches. Germline values: CDR1 LNHNV, CDR2 YYDKDF (reference sequence). DNA of the CDR3: TGTGCCACCAGCCTGGACAGGATACCTAATTCACCCCTCCACTTT. The encoded protein is CATSLDRIPNSPLHF.

V usage is TRBV5-5 and J usage is TRBJ1-2, with D hard to call. Trimming took off 6 bases at V and 6 bases at J, with 6 bases between the two ends. The germline CDR1 and CDR2 sequences are SGHKS and YYEKEE (reference sequence). This CDR3 region has 10 residues. The CDR3 region has the DNA TGTGCCAGCACAAGGGATGGCTACACCTTC. The encoded protein is CASTRDGYTF.

This clonotype qualifies as medium-sized. V usage is TRBV19 and J usage is TRBJ2-7; D is ambiguous. V was clipped by 6 bases and J by 4 bases, with 13 bases between them. This CDR3 region has 13 residues. The germline V gene encodes CDR1 LNHDA and CDR2 SQIVND (reference sequence). CDR3 DNA: TGTGCCAGTAGCACTGGCGGAGTATACGAGCAGTACTTC. As protein: CASSTGGVYEQYF. Looking up the rest from reference TRBV19 and TRBJ2-7 gives the full variable domain: DGGITQSPKYLFRKEGQNVTLSCEQNLNHDAMYWYRQDPGQGLRLIYYSQIVNDFQKGDIAEGYSVSREKKESFPLTVTSAQKNPTAFYLCASSTGGVYEQYFGPGTRLTVT.